The rows below give T cell receptor beta chains drawn from one sample of a study of cytomegalovirus exposure and HLA in healthy donors. Repertoires were generated with immunoSEQ multiplex PCR, while TCRdb's copy carries only in-frame clones and drops some. The sample has around 120,000 clones, roughly 80% seen once; the top ten hold around 1.2%. The sequenced material came from PBMCs. Source of these receptors: a girl aged 2 to 10 in good health and CMV-seronegative. Each CDR3 is given with its conserved first and last residue. The D gene is left open where the match is weak. Not every row has a clone size; where given, it reads once, few, many or a size class.

TGTGCCAGCAGTTTATCGTTCGGCGGGAGGCGCCCCTACAATGAGCAGTTCTTC | CASSLSFGGRRPYNEQFF | TRBD2 | TRBV27 | . | TRBJ2-1
TGTGCCAGCAGTCCAGACAGGGGGCGGGGGGAGACCCAGTACTTC | CASSPDRGRGETQYF | TRBD1 | TRBV28 | . | TRBJ2-5
TGCGCCAGCAGCCAAGCCCCTAGCGGGAGAGGCACCGGGGAGCTGTTTTTT | CASSQAPSGRGTGELFF | TRBD2 | TRBV4-1 | . | TRBJ2-2
TGTGCCTGGAGGTTAGGGTCGGGACAATCGAACACTGAAGCTTTCTTT | CAWRLGSGQSNTEAFF | . | TRBV30 | few | TRBJ1-1
TGTGCCAGTAGTATGACAGCTAGCAATCAGCCCCAGCATTTT | CASSMTASNQPQHF | . | TRBV19 | . | TRBJ1-5
TGTGCCAGCAGTTTATGGGGCGCACGGCAGTACTTC | CASSLWGARQYF | . | TRBV27 | . | TRBJ2-7
TGTGCCAGCAGCGTAGGTTCGGCAGGGTCGGCAGGGGCCAACGTCCTGACTTTC | CASSVGSAGSAGANVLTF | . | TRBV9 | once | TRBJ2-6
TGTGCCAGCAGTGAAGGACTCCCTTGGGATCAGCCCCAGCATTTT | CASSEGLPWDQPQHF | . | TRBV2 | few | TRBJ1-5
TGTGCCAGCTCACCTGTTGGGGGGTTGGAAGGTTCACCCCTCCACTTT | CASSPVGGLEGSPLHF | . | TRBV18 | once | TRBJ1-6
TGCGCCAGCAGCCCTCGGCGGGGAACGGAAAAACTGTTTTTT | CASSPRRGTEKLFF | . | TRBV4-1 | . | TRBJ1-4
TGCGCCAGCAGCTTGCAGTCGGGGGTACCAGGCAATGAGCAGTTCTTC | CASSLQSGVPGNEQFF | . | TRBV5-1 | . | TRBJ2-1
TGTGCCAGCACCGAGGCGGGGTTGGGCTACGAGCAGTACTTC | CASTEAGLGYEQYF | . | TRBV6-5 | few | TRBJ2-7
TGTGCCAGCAGTCCGAGTCTGGCGGGAGGTTTTCCTCGGCGAGAGACCCAGTACTTC | CASSPSLAGGFPRRETQYF | TRBD2 | TRBV27 | . | TRBJ2-5
TGTGCCAGCAGTCCCCGACAGGGTACAACCAAAAACATTCAGTACTTC | CASSPRQGTTKNIQYF | TRBD1 | TRBV7-9 | . | TRBJ2-4
TGTGCCAGCAGTTTATTGGGGGCGGTCGGGGAGCTGTTTTTT | CASSLLGAVGELFF | . | TRBV27 | . | TRBJ2-2
TGTGCCAGCAGCTCGACCCCTAGCGGGGGGAACCCTAGCACAGATACGCAGTATTTT | CASSSTPSGGNPSTDTQYF | TRBD2 | TRBV7-2 | . | TRBJ2-3
TGTGCCAGCAGTTCGGTAGGGGGAGGCAATCAGCCCCAGCATTTT | CASSSVGGGNQPQHF | . | TRBV27 | . | TRBJ1-5
TGTGCCAGCAGCAAACCGGGACAGGGTTCGACAGATACGCAGTATTTT | CASSKPGQGSTDTQYF | TRBD1 | TRBV6-6 | . | TRBJ2-3
TGCGCCAGCAGCCAACCGACAGGGAACACTGAAGCTTTCTTT | CASSQPTGNTEAFF | . | TRBV4-1 | . | TRBJ1-1
TGTGCCAGCAGTCAGGACAGGGGGGAGGCGAACACTGAAGCTTTCTTT | CASSQDRGEANTEAFF | TRBD1 | TRBV27 | . | TRBJ1-1
TGTGCCAGCAGCTGGGGCGGGAGTGGCGATGAGCAGTTCTTC | CASSWGGSGDEQFF | TRBD2 | TRBV7-9 | . | TRBJ2-1
TGTGCCAGCAGTGAATGGGGGACAGCAAGGGGGGAGCAGTACTTC | CASSEWGTARGEQYF | TRBD1 | TRBV25-1 | once | TRBJ2-7
TGTGCCAGTACCCCCGCCAGGCGAGCTAACTATGGCTACACCTTC | CASTPARRANYGYTF | . | TRBV19 | . | TRBJ1-2
TGTGCCAGCACCACAGGGGGTGGGAGAGACGAGCAGTACTTC | CASTTGGGRDEQYF | TRBD1 | TRBV9 | . | TRBJ2-7
TGTGCCTGGAGCTCGGGACAGGGGTCCTACGAGCAGTACTTC | CAWSSGQGSYEQYF | TRBD1 | TRBV30 | . | TRBJ2-7
TGTGCCAGCAGCCCCTTGGGGGGAAACACCGGGGAGCTGTTTTTT | CASSPLGGNTGELFF | . | TRBV11-1 | . | TRBJ2-2
TGTGCCAGCAGCTCGACCAGGTTCCCCTACGAGCAGTACTTC | CASSSTRFPYEQYF | . | TRBV11-3 | . | TRBJ2-7
TGTGCCAGCAGCTTCGGGGTTTCATCGTACTTC | CASSFGVSSYF | . | TRBV11-2 | . | TRBJ2-7
TGTGCCAGCAGCGCCCTGGGCGGCGGGGGCACAGATACGCAGTATTTT | CASSALGGGGTDTQYF | . | TRBV2 | . | TRBJ2-3
TGTGCCAGCAGCGTAGCTCTCGGGAGCTCCTACGAGCAGTACTTC | CASSVALGSSYEQYF | . | TRBV9 | . | TRBJ2-7
TGCGCCAGCAGCTTGTTACTACTGGCGGGGAACACCGGGGAGCTGTTTTTT | CASSLLLLAGNTGELFF | . | TRBV5-1 | . | TRBJ2-2
TGTGCCAGCTCACCACAGGACAAGAATTCACCCCTCCACTTT | CASSPQDKNSPLHF | . | TRBV18 | . | TRBJ1-6
TGTGCCAGCTCACCAGGCCCGCTTTATGGCTACACCTTC | CASSPGPLYGYTF | . | TRBV18 | . | TRBJ1-2
TGTGCCAGCTCACCGGGGGGGATTGGATACGAGCAGTACTTC | CASSPGGIGYEQYF | TRBD2 | TRBV18 | . | TRBJ2-7
TGCGCCAGCAGCCAATGGCGGGGGACTACCTACGAGCAGTACTTC | CASSQWRGTTYEQYF | TRBD2 | TRBV4-3 | once | TRBJ2-7
TGCACCAGCAGCCAATACTACCGCTCCTACAATGAGCAGTTCTTC | CTSSQYYRSYNEQFF | . | TRBV1 | . | TRBJ2-1
TGTGCTAGTGGTTACTCTGACAATGAGCAGTTCTTC | CASGYSDNEQFF | . | TRBV12-5 | . | TRBJ2-1
TGTGCCAGCAGCTTAGCGCCGAGGGGGGGTCAGATCTACGAGCAGTACTTC | CASSLAPRGGQIYEQYF | . | TRBV7-9 | . | TRBJ2-7
TGTGCCAGTAGTACCCGGGTCTCCAACACTGAAGCTTTCTTT | CASSTRVSNTEAFF | . | TRBV19 | . | TRBJ1-1
TGTGCCAGTAGTATCGCTAGCGGGGGGCTTAGGTACAATGAGCAGTTCTTC | CASSIASGGLRYNEQFF | TRBD2 | TRBV19 | . | TRBJ2-1
TGTGCCAGCAGTTTATTGAGGCGGAACACTGAAGCTTTCTTT | CASSLLRRNTEAFF | . | TRBV28 | once | TRBJ1-1